A single sample is the source of the 24 T cell receptor beta chains below, sequenced in a study of T cells in Graves' hyperthyroidism and ophthalmopathy. TCR beta CDR3 regions were amplified from RNA. First-round RT-PCR with HTBI primers amplified the TCR CDR3 region. TCRdb fed the multiplex PCR reads into MiXCR, producing one record per CDR3 protein. The repertoire holds about 460,000 distinct CDR3 sequences, with 20% to 25% as singletons. The specimen sequenced was blood. The receptors here all came from a woman aged 70 to 79 with Graves' ophthalmopathy.

The sample holds many counts of this clonotype. CDR3 sequence: CASSLSDRVDEQFF. The CDR3, as DNA: TGTGCCAGCAGTTTATCAGACAGGGTCGATGAGCAGTTCTTC. The V call is TRBV28, the J call TRBJ2-1; 7 bases match TRBD1. The V segment lost 1 base and the J segment 8 bases; nucleotides outside the gene matches: 5. The CDR3 is made up of 14 amino acids. The germline CDR1 and CDR2 sequences are MDHEN and SYDVKM.

This clonotype showed up many times. The genes are TRBV6-1 and TRBJ1-1, with TRBD1 matching over 7 bases. CDR1 MNHNS and CDR2 SASEGT come from the germline V gene. V was pared by 5 bases and J by 1 base, with 7 bases of the junction left unmatched. This CDR3 is 15 amino acids long. CDR3: CASSSPTGWNTEAFF. CDR3 sequence (DNA): TGTGCCAGCAGTTCACCGACAGGGTGGAACACTGAAGCTTTCTTT.

This clonotype was counted between two and nine times. The rearrangement uses TRBV10-3 and TRBJ1-1; 11 positions match TRBD1. Unmatched junction bases numbered 8, after V lost 3 bases and J lost 11 bases. The CDR3 runs 14 residues. Germline CDR1 is ENHRY and CDR2 is SYGVKD. The CDR3 DNA reads TGTGCCATCAGTGAAACCGGGACAGGGGGAGAGGCTTTCTTT. The encoded protein is CAISETGTGGEAFF.

This clonotype was recorded at least ten times. V is TRBV20-1 and J is TRBJ2-5; TRBD1 aligns across 12 bases. There are 15 residues in the CDR3. Germline V gene data show CDR1 as DFQATT and CDR2 as SNEGSKA (reference sequence). After removal of 6 bases from V and 1 base from J, the junction contained 6 bases not matched to a gene. The DNA for the CDR3 is TGCAGTGCCTCTAGGGACAGGGGGCTCCAAGAGACCCAGTACTTC. This encodes CSASRDRGLQETQYF.

This clonotype was counted a few times. The rearrangement links TRBV27 to TRBJ2-1; TRBD2 agrees at 13 bases. CDR1 and CDR2 from the germline V gene are MNHEY and SMNVEV (reference sequence). This CDR3 is 16 amino acids long. J gave up 7 bases and V 6 bases, and 9 bases lay outside the gene matches. The CDR3 region is CASRGATGLAGNEQFF. CDR3 nucleotides: TGTGCCAGCAGAGGAGCTACGGGACTAGCGGGGAATGAGCAGTTCTTC.

This clonotype has only a few counts. The genes are TRBV19 and TRBJ2-3; 9 bases agree with TRBD2. The V segment lost 4 bases and the J segment 5 bases; nucleotides outside the gene matches: 1. CDR1 and CDR2 from the germline V gene are LNHDA and SQIVND (reference sequence). The length of the CDR3 is 13 residues. The CDR3 coding sequence is TGTGCCAGTAGTAGCGGGAGGGGAGATACGCAGTATTTT. It encodes CASSSGRGDTQYF.

Only a few counts were recorded for this clonotype. The CDR3 DNA follows: TGTGCCAGCAGCTCTATCAGGGGGCGCCCCGAAAAACTGTTTTTT. It specifies CASSSIRGRPEKLFF. The chain carries TRBV7-9 and TRBJ1-4; 8 bases are shared with TRBD1. V trimming: 4 bases; J trimming: 8 bases; junction bases outside the gene matches: 9. The CDR3 is 15 residues long. Germline assignment: CDR1 SEHNR and CDR2 FQNEAQ (reference sequence).

The chain links TRBV6-9 to TRBJ1-1, with TRBD1 as a possible D gene (6 bases). The germline CDR1 and CDR2 sequences are MNHGY and SVAAGI. The CDR3 length is 13 residues. V was clipped by 3 bases and J by 6 bases, with 11 bases between them. In nucleotides, the CDR3 is TGTGCCAGCAGTTACACAGGGTTCGCTGAAGCTTTCTTT. Its translation: CASSYTGFAEAFF.

This clonotype was observed many times. This rearrangement joins TRBV2 to TRBJ2-2; a possible D gene is TRBD2 (7 bases). The CDR3 consists of 15 residues. V was pared by 6 bases and J by 4 bases, with 15 bases between. The germline V gene encodes CDR1 SNHLY and CDR2 FYNNEI. CDR3 in DNA: TGTGCCAGCAGCGAAAACAGGGAGGGCACCGGGGAGCTGTTTTTT. It codes for CASSENREGTGELFF.

V gene TRBV27 combines with J gene TRBJ2-2; 14 nucleotides line up with TRBD2. The V gene's germline CDR1 is MNHEY and CDR2 SMNVEV (reference sequence). CDR3 length equals 18 residues. J was trimmed by 5 bases and V by 7 bases; bases with no gene match: 12. The chain's CDR3 is CASTFWAGLAGGTGELFF. The CDR3 nucleotides are TGTGCCAGCACCTTCTGGGCCGGACTAGCGGGAGGAACCGGGGAGCTGTTTTTT.

J is TRBJ1-2 and V is TRBV7-9; 8 bases fit TRBD1. Germline lookup yields CDR1 SEHNR and CDR2 FQNEAQ (reference sequence). Unmatched junction bases numbered 3, after V lost 3 bases and J lost 6 bases. The CDR3 length is 13 residues. CDR3 nucleotide sequence: TGTGCCAGCAGCTTTGAACAGGGGGATGGCTACACCTTC. Its protein product is CASSFEQGDGYTF. Complete variable domain (other parts from reference TRBV7-9 and TRBJ1-2): DTGVSQNPRHKITKRGQNVTFRCDPISEHNRLYWYRQTLGQGPEFLTYFQNEAQLEKSRLLSDRFSAERPKGSFSTLEIQRTEQGDSAMYLCASSFEQGDGYTFGSGTRLTVV.

The J gene is TRBJ2-2, the V gene TRBV7-3; D is unclear. V was cut by 2 bases and J by 0 bases, with 7 bases left in between. The germline V gene encodes CDR1 SGHTA and CDR2 FQGTGA. The CDR3 covers 15 residues. The CDR3 DNA reads as TGTGCCAGCAGCTTAGACCAAACGAACACCGGGGAGCTGTTTTTT. Translated, it gives CASSLDQTNTGELFF.

The rearrangement joins TRBV20-1 to TRBJ2-5; possible D gene TRBD2, 5 bases. The CDR3 runs 13 residues. The V gene lost 2 bases and the J gene lost 5 bases, with 12 bases spanning the gap. CDR1 DFQATT and CDR2 SNEGSKA come from the germline V gene (reference sequence). The CDR3 sequence: CSARSGSRETQYF. The CDR3 DNA reads as TGCAGTGCTAGAAGTGGGAGTCGCGAGACCCAGTACTTC.

This clonotype was seen a handful of times. The rearrangement uses TRBV24-1 and TRBJ1-2; perhaps TRBD1 as D (6 bases). Germline V lookup: CDR1 KGHDR, CDR2 SFDVKD. The V end was cut by 7 bases, the J end by 4 bases, with 15 bases between. The CDR3 runs 14 residues. CDR3 sequence reads: CATRAPGEGYGYTF. CDR3 nucleotide sequence: TGTGCCACCAGGGCCCCAGGGGAAGGCTATGGCTACACCTTC.

The genes are TRBV6-2 or TRBV6-3 and TRBJ2-1; 7 bases are shared with TRBD1. CDR3 length: 13 residues. Germline trimming cut 7 bases from V and 8 bases from J; bases unmatched to any gene: 8. Germline values: CDR1 MNHEY, CDR2 SVGEGT. CDR3 bases: TGTGCCAGCAAAATACAGGGGTTCCATGAGCAGTTCTTC. Translation: CASKIQGFHEQFF.

This clonotype turned up a few times. The chain carries TRBV25-1 and TRBJ2-1, with TRBD2 identical over 10 bases. This CDR3 comprises 15 residues. After removal of 7 bases from V and 4 bases from J, the junction contained 7 bases not matched to a gene. Germline V gives CDR1 MGHDK, CDR2 SYGVNS. Written as DNA, the CDR3 is TGTGCCAGCATCTCCGGGACTAGCGAGTACAATGAGCAGTTCTTC. It yields the protein CASISGTSEYNEQFF.

This clonotype occurred many times. The chain links TRBV7-2 to TRBJ2-5; tentative D call: TRBD2 (6 bases). V was pared by 6 bases and J by 5 bases, with 16 bases between. The germline V gene encodes CDR1 SGHTA and CDR2 FQGNSA. This CDR3 is 14 amino acids long. The CDR3 loop reads CASRPGTLGETQYF. In DNA, the CDR3 is TGTGCCAGCAGGCCCGGGACTCTCGGGGAGACCCAGTACTTC.

The table lists this clonotype with a few counts. The chain is built from TRBV20-1 and TRBJ2-7; 10 positions agree with TRBD1. Germline lookup yields CDR1 DFQATT and CDR2 SNEGSKA (reference sequence). The CDR3 has 13 residues. The V gene end was trimmed by 5 bases and the J gene end by 2 bases; junction bases not matched to a gene: 3. The CDR3 sequence: CSAETGGPYEQYF. The CDR3, as DNA: TGCAGTGCTGAGACAGGGGGCCCCTACGAGCAGTACTTC.

This sequence joins TRBV12-5 and TRBJ1-5, with D perhaps TRBD1 (6 bases). Germline lookup yields CDR1 LGHNT and CDR2 FRNRAP. The V end lost 3 bases, the J end lost 6 bases, and 12 bases lay between the germline ends. This CDR3 is built from 14 residues. As DNA, the CDR3 is TGTGCTAGTGGTTTTGGGGGGGCCGGTCAGCCCCAGCATTTT. Residues: CASGFGGAGQPQHF.

This clonotype was picked up a small number of times. The rearrangement links TRBV7-2 to TRBJ1-2, with D hard to call. CDR3 length equals 13 residues. V lost 1 base to trimming and J lost 6 bases, with 9 bases between them. Germline values: CDR1 SGHTA, CDR2 FQGNSA. The CDR3 here is CASSLGKRDGYTF. The CDR3 DNA sequence: TGTGCCAGCAGCTTAGGAAAAAGGGATGGCTACACCTTC.

This clonotype was recorded at least ten times. V and J are TRBV20-1 and TRBJ1-1; no reliable D call. Looked up from germline, CDR1 is DFQATT and CDR2 is SNEGSKA (reference sequence). The CDR3 length is 14 residues. Trimming cost V 1 base and J 1 base, with 10 bases left between them. DNA for the CDR3: TGCAGTGCTAGAGGAGAGAGGAGGAACACTGAAGCTTTCTTT. Protein: CSARGERRNTEAFF.

This clonotype has a count of ten or more. The genes are TRBV11-1 and TRBJ2-2; D is unclear. Germline CDR1 reads SGHAT; CDR2 reads FQDESV (reference sequence). With 7 bases removed from V and 0 bases from J, the gap between germline ends came to 12 bases. The CDR3 covers 15 residues. CDR3 DNA sequence: TGTGCCAGCACCAAGCTTGGGGCGAACACCGGGGAGCTGTTTTTT. Amino acids: CASTKLGANTGELFF.

This clonotype was counted a few times. This chain links TRBV3-1 with TRBJ1-6, with D uncertain. The ends were cut back, 1 base at V and 11 bases at J, with 12 bases in the middle. The CDR3 runs to 14 residues. Germline V gives CDR1 LGHDT, CDR2 YNNKEL (reference sequence). The CDR3 is CASSQALRDPPLHF. In DNA, the CDR3 is TGTGCCAGCAGCCAAGCTCTGAGGGATCCACCCCTCCACTTT. Based on the CDR3 plus reference TRBV3-1 and TRBJ1-6, the full variable domain is DTAVSQTPKYLVTQMGNDKSIKCEQNLGHDTMYWYKQDSKKFLKIMFSYNNKELIINETVPNRFSPKSPDKAHLNLHINSLELGDSAVYFCASSQALRDPPLHFGNGTRLTVT.

This clonotype has just a few counts. Here the CDR3 DNA reads TGTGCCAGCAGCCTAGCGGGGTACCAACAGCAGTTCTTC. This sequence encodes CASSLAGYQQQFF. This rearrangement joins TRBV2 to TRBJ2-1, with 9 nucleotides matching TRBD2. This CDR3 contains 13 residues. J was trimmed by 11 bases and V by 6 bases; bases with no gene match: 8. Per the germline V gene, CDR1 is SNHLY and CDR2 is FYNNEI.